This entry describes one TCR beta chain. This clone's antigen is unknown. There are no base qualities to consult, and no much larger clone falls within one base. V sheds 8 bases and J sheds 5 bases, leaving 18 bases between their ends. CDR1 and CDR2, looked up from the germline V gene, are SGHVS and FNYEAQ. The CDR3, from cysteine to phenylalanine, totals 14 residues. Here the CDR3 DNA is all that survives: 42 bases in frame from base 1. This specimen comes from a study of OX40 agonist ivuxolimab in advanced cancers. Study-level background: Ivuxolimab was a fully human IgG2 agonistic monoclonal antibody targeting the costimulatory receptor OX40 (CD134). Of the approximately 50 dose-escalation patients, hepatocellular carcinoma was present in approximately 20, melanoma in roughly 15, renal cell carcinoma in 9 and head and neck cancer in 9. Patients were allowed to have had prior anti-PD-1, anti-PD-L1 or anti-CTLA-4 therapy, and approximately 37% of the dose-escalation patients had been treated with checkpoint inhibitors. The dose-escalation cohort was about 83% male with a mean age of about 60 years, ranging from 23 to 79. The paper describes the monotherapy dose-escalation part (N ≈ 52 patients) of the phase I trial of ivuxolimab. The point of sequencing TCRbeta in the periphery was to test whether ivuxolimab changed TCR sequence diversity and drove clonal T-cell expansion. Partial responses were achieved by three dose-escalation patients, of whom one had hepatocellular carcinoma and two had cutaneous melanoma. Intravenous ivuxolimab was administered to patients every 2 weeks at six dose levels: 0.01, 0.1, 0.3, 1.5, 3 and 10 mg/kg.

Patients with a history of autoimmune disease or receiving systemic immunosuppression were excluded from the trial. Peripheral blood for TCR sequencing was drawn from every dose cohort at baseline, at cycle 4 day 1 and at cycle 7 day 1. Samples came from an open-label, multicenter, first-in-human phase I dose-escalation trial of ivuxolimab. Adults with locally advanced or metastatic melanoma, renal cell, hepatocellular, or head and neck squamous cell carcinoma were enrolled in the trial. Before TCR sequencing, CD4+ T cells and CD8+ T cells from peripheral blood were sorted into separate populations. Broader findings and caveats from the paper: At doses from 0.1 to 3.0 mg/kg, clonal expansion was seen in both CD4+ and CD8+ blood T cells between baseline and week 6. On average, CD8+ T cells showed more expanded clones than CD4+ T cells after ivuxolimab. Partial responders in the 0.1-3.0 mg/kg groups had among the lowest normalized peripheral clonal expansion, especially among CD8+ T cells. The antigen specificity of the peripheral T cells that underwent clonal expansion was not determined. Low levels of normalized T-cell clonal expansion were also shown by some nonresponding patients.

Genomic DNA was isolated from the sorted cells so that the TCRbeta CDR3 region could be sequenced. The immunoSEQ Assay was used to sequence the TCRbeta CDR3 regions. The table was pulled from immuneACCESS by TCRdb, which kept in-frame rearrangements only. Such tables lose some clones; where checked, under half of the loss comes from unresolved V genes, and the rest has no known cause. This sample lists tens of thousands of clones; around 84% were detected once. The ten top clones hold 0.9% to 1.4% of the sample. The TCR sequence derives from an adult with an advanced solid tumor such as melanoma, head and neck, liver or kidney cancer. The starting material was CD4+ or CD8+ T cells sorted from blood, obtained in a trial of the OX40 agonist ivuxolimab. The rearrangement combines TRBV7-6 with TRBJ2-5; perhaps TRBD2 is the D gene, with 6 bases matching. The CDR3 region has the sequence CASGGDSMWETQYF. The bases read TGTGCCAGCGGAGGGGACTCGATGTGGGAGACCCAGTACTTC.